This T cell receptor beta chain was retrieved from a study of tumor-infiltrating lymphocytes in primary liver carcinoma. Taking about 17-33 mg of unsorted bulk tissue, the authors co-extracted RNA and DNA. Starting from around 500 ng of total RNA, TCR beta cDNA was produced with a primer in the constant region. For TCR beta, libraries were produced by three nested multiplex PCR rounds using slightly modified ARM-PCR. Two initial PCR rounds of ten to eleven cycles each paired TRBV1-TRBV30 forward primers with a C-beta reverse primer. Each CDR3 protein gets one entry after TCRdb re-called the multiplex PCR reads with MiXCR. In the table there are approximately 22,000 distinct CDR3 sequences, roughly 72% of which are singletons. As concerns this clonotype: Given a much more abundant clone one base away, this may be a read error.

Germline V lookup: CDR1 SGHRS, CDR2 YFSETQ. The CDR3 length is 11 residues. The material sequenced was liver tumor tissue from sampling region 1. Stated subset: tumor region T1, superior pole. The clonotype originates from a man aged 40-49 years with primary liver carcinoma and hepatitis B virus infection. J is TRBJ2-1 and V is TRBV5-1, with unresolved D. DNA of the CDR3: TGCGCCAGCAGCTTATACAATGGGCAGTTCTTC. Residues: CASSLYNGQFF.